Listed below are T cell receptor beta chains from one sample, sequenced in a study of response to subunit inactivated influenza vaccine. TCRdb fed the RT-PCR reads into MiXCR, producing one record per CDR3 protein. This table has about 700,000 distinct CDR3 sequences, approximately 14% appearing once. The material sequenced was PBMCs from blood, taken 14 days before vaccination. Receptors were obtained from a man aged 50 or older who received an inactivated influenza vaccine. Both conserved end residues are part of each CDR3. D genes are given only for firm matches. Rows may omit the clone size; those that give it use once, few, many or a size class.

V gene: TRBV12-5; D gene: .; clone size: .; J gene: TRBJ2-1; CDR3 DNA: TGTGCTAGTGGTTTTGGGAGCAGGGTCTACAATGAGCAGTTCTTC; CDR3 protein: CASGFGSRVYNEQFF
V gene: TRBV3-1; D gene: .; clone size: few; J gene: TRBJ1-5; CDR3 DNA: TGTGCCAGCAGCCCCCCCGGTTGGCAGAGCAATCAGCCCCAGCATTTT; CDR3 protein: CASSPPGWQSNQPQHF
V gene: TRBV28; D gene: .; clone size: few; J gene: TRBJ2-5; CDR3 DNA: TGTGCCAGCAGTTTCCTCTCACGGACCCAGTACTTC; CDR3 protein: CASSFLSRTQYF
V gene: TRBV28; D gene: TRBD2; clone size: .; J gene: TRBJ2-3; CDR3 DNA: TGTGCCAGCAGTCTCCAAGGAGCGGGGAGCACAGATACGCAGTATTTT; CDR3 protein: CASSLQGAGSTDTQYF
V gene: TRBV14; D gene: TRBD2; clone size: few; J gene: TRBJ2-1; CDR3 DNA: TGTGCCAGCAGCCAAGTTGGGACTAGTGCCCGTGAGCAGTTCTTC; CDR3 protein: CASSQVGTSAREQFF
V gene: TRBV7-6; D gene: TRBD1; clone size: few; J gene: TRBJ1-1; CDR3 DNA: TGTGCCAGCAGCCTAACAGGGGTGACTGAAGCTTTCTTT; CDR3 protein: CASSLTGVTEAFF
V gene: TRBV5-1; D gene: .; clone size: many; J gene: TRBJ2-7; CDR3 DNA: TGCGCCAGCAGCTTGGGGGAAGCCTACGAGCAGTACTTC; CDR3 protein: CASSLGEAYEQYF
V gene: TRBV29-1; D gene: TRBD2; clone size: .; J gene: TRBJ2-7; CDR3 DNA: TGCAGCGTTAAGGGACTAGCGGGAGCCTCCACCTACGAGCAGTACTTC; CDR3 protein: CSVKGLAGASTYEQYF
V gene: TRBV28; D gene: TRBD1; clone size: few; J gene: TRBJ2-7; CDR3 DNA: TGTGCCAGCAGTCGATGGACAGGGGGCCACGAGCAGTACTTC; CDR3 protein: CASSRWTGGHEQYF
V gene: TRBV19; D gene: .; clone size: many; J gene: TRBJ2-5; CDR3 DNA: TGTGCCAGTAGTATCCAGAGCCAAGAGACCCAGTACTTC; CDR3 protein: CASSIQSQETQYF
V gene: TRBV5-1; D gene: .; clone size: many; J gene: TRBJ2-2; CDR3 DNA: TGCGCCAGCAGGATGAACACCGGGGAGCTGTTTTTT; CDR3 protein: CASRMNTGELFF
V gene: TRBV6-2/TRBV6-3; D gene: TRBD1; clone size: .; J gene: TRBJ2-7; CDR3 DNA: TGTGCCAGCAGTTACTCGATCGAGATCGGGAGACAGGGGTCCGAGCAGTACTTC; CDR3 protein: CASSYSIEIGRQGSEQYF
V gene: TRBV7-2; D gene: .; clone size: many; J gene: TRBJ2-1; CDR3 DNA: TGTGCCAGCAGCTTGGGACTCGGTGAGCAGTTCTTC; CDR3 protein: CASSLGLGEQFF
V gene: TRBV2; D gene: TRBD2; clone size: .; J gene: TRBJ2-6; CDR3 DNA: TGTGCCAGCAGCGCGGGACTAGCGTCGGACTCTGGGGCCAACGTCCTGACTTTC; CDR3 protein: CASSAGLASDSGANVLTF
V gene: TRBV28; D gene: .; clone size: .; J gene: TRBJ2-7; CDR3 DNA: TGTGCCAGCATTGGTCGGGGGCCCTACGAGCAGTACTTC; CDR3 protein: CASIGRGPYEQYF
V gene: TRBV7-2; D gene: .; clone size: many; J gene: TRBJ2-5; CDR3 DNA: TGTGCCAGCAGCTTGAGAGGGCCAGGGGAGACCCAGTACTTC; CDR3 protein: CASSLRGPGETQYF
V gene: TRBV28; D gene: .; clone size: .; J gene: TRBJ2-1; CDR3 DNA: TGTGCCAGCAGTTTCGAACTTTCGTTTGACTACAATGAGCAGTTCTTC; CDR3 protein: CASSFELSFDYNEQFF
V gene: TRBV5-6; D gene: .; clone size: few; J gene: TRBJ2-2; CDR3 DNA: TGTGCCAGCAGCCGGGACGGCGGGAACACCGGGGAGCTGTTTTTT; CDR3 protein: CASSRDGGNTGELFF
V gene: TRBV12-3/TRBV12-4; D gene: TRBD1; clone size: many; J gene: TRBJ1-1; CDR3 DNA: TGTGCCAGCAGTCCACAGGGGAAATCGAACACTGAAGCTTTCTTT; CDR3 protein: CASSPQGKSNTEAFF
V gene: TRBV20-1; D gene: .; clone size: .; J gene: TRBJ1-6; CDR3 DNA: TGCAGTGCCATCAGGGGCCTCCGATGGCCCCTCCACTTT; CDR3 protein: CSAIRGLRWPLHF
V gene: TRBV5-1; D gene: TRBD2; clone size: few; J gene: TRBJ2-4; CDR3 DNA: TGCGCCAGCAGCTACTCGGGACTAGCGGGCGGACGAGCCAAAAACATTCAGTACTTC; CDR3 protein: CASSYSGLAGGRAKNIQYF
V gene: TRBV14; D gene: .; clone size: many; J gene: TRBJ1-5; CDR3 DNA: TGTGCCAGCAGCCAGGGCAATCAGCCCCAGCATTTT; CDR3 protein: CASSQGNQPQHF
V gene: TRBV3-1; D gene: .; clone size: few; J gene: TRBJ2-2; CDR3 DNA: TGTGCCAGCAGCCAAGGAGGCGTTCGGGGGGAGCTGTTTTTT; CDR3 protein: CASSQGGVRGELFF
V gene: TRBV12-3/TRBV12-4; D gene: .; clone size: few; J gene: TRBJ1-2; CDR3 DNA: TGTGCCAGCAGTTTGGGCAGGGCCGATGGCTACACCTTC; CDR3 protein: CASSLGRADGYTF
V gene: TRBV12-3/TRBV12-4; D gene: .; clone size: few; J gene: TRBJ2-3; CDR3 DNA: TGTGCCAGCAGTTTCGACCCCGGGGCAGATACGCAGTATTTT; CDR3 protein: CASSFDPGADTQYF
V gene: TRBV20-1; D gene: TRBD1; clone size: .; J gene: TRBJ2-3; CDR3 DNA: TGCAGTGCAACGGACAGGGGGGTTTCAGATACGCAGTATTTT; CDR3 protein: CSATDRGVSDTQYF
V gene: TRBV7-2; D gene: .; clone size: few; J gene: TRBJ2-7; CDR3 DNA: TGTGCCAGCAGCTTAGGCGACAGGTACTACGAGCAGTACTTC; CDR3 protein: CASSLGDRYYEQYF
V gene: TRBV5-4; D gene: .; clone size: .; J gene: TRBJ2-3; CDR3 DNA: TGTGCCAGCAGCTTGGCCCCCCAAACAGGGAGGGGGGTGGCCACAGATACGCAGTATTTT; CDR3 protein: CASSLAPQTGRGVATDTQYF
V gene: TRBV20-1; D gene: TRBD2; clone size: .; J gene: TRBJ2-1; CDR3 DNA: TGCTGTGCTAGAGTAGCGGGGGCACCATACAATGAGCAGTTCTTC; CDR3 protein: CCARVAGAPYNEQFF
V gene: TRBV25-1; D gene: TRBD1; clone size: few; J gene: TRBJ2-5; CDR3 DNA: TGTGCCAGCAGCGACAGGGACCTAGTAGAGACCCAGTACTTC; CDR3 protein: CASSDRDLVETQYF
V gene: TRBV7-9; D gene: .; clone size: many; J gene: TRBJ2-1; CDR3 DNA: TGTGCCAGCAGCTTAGCCCCAGGACAGAAAAACAATGAGCAGTTCTTC; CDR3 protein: CASSLAPGQKNNEQFF
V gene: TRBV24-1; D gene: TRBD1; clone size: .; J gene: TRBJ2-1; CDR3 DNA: TGTGCCACCAGTGATGCCGGGACAGCGAGGAATGAGCAGTTCTTC; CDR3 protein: CATSDAGTARNEQFF
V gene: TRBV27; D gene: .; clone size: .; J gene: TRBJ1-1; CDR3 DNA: TGTGCCAGCAGTTTATTTGGGGACATGAACACTGAAGCTTTCTTT; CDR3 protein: CASSLFGDMNTEAFF
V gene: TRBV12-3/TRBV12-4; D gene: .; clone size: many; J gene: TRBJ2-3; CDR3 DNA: TGTGCCAGCAGTTTTCAGGTTACTAGCACAGATACGCAGTATTTT; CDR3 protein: CASSFQVTSTDTQYF
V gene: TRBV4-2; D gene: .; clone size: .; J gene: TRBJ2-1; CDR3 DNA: TGTGCCATCAGCCCCCGGCTCTACTACAATGAGCAGTTCTTC; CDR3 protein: CAISPRLYYNEQFF
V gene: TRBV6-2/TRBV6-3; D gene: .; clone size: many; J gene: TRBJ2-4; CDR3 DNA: TGTGCCAGCAGTTCCCCCAGGTGGCCGAATCTAGCCAAAAACATTCAGTACTTC; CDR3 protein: CASSSPRWPNLAKNIQYF
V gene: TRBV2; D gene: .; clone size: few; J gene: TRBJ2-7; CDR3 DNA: TGTGCCAGCACGGGGGTCGAGCAGTACTTC; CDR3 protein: CASTGVEQYF
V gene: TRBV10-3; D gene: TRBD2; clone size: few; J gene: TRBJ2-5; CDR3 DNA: TGTGCCACGCAGCGGGACTCCACATATCAAGAGACCCAGTACTTC; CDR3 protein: CATQRDSTYQETQYF
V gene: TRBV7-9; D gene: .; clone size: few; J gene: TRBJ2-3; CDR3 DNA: TGTGCCAGCAGCTTAATCACCGGGACTAGCACAGATACGCAGTATTTT; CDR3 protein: CASSLITGTSTDTQYF
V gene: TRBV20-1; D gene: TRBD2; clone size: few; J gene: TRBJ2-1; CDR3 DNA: TGCAGTGCTAGATATCTAGCGGGAGGGCCCCATGAGCAGTTCTTC; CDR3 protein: CSARYLAGGPHEQFF
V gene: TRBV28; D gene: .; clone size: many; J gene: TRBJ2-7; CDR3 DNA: TGTGCCAGCAGTTATAGGGCTGAGGACGAGCAGTACTTC; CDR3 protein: CASSYRAEDEQYF
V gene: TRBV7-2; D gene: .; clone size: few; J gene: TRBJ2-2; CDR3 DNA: TGTGCCAGCAGCTTAGCGCTGAAGGACACCGGGGAGCTGTTTTTT; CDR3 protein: CASSLALKDTGELFF
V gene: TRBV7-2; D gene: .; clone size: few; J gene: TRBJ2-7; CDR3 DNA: TGTGCCAGCAGCTCCCCGCGCTACGAGCAGTACTTC; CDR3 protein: CASSSPRYEQYF
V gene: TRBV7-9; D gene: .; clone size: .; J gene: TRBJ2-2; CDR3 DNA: TGTGCCAGCAGCCGAGGAGGCGGGGACACCGGGGAGCTGTTTTTT; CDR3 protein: CASSRGGGDTGELFF
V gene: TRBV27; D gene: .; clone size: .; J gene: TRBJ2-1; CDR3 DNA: TGTGCCAGCAGACAGATCAATGAGCAGTTCTTC; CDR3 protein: CASRQINEQFF
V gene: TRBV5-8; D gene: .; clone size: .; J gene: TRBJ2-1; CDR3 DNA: TGTGCCAGCAGCTTGTCAGGAGGGAGGTCGCAGTTCTTC; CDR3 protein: CASSLSGGRSQFF
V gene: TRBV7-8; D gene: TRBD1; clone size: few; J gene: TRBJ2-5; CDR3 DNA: TGTGCCAGCAGCCCAGAACAGGGGAATCAAGAGACCCAGTACTTC; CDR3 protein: CASSPEQGNQETQYF
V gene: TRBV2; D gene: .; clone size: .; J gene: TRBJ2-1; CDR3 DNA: TGTGCCAGCAGTGGACCAGCGGGCGGGGGCATCCCAAGAAACAATGAGCAGTTCTTC; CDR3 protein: CASSGPAGGGIPRNNEQFF
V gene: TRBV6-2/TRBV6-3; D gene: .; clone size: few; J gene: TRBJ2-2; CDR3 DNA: TGTGCCAGCATCCCGGACACCGGGGAGCTGTTTTTT; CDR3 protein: CASIPDTGELFF